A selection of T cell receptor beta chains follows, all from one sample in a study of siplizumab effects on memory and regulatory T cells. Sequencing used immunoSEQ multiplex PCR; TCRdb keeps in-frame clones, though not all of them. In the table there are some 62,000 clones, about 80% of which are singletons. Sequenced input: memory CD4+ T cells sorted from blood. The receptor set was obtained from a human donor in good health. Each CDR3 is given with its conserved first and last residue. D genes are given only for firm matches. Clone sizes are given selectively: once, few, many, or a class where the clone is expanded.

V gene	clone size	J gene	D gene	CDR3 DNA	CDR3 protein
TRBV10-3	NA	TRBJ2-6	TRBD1	TGTGCCATCAGTGAGTCGAGGGGGCGCACCTCTGGGGCCAACGTCCTGACTTTC	CAISESRGRTSGANVLTF
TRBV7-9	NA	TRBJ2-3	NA	TGTGCCAGCAGTTACGGGGGCACAGATACGCAGTATTTT	CASSYGGTDTQYF
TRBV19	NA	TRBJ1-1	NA	TGTGCCAGTAGTATAGCCCAACAGGTGGGGAACACTGAAGCTTTCTTT	CASSIAQQVGNTEAFF
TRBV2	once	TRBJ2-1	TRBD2	TGTGCCAGCAAAGCCCTAGCGGGGGCCGCTTACAATGAGCAGTTCTTC	CASKALAGAAYNEQFF
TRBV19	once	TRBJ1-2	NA	TGTGCCAGTCGCCCGGGGCAGGGCGATTGGTACTATGGCTACACCTTC	CASRPGQGDWYYGYTF
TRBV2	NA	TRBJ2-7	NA	TGTGCCAGCAAAGAGAGATTCTACGAGCAGTACTTC	CASKERFYEQYF
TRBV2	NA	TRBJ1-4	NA	TGTGCCAGCAGTCAGGTGGAGAGGGATGAAAAACTGTTTTTT	CASSQVERDEKLFF
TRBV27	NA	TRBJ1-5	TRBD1	TGTGCCAGCAGTCGGACAGGGGCCCGCGGTCAGCCCCAGCATTTT	CASSRTGARGQPQHF
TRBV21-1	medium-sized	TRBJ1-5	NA	TGTGCCAGCAGCAAAAGCCGAGGGCAGCCCCAGCATTTT	CASSKSRGQPQHF
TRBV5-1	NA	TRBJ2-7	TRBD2	TGCGCCAGCAGCTTGGTGGCGGGGGAATCATCCTCCTACGAGCAGTACTTC	CASSLVAGESSSYEQYF
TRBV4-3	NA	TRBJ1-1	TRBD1	TGCGCCAGCAGCCAACCGGGACAGGGGGGGATGAACACTGAAGCTTTCTTT	CASSQPGQGGMNTEAFF
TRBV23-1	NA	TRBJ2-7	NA	TGCGCCAGCAGTCAATCGGACATGTCCTACGAGCAGTACTTC	CASSQSDMSYEQYF
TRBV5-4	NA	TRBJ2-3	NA	TGTGCCAGCAGCTTACAGGGAGACGCAGATACGCAGTATTTT	CASSLQGDADTQYF
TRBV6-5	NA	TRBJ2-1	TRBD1	TGTGCCAGCCGTCAAACAGGGGGCAATGAGCAGTTCTTC	CASRQTGGNEQFF
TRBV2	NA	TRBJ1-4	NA	TGTGCCAGCAGTCCCTCAGAAAAACTGTTTTTT	CASSPSEKLFF
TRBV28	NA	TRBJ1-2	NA	TGTGCCAGCAGTTTGCGACAGATTGCTTATGGCTACACCTTC	CASSLRQIAYGYTF
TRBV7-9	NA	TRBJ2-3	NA	TGTGCCAGCAGCCGAAGTTCGGGAATACAGACCTGGGATACGCAGTATTTT	CASSRSSGIQTWDTQYF
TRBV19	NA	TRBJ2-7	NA	TGTGCCAGTAGTATCGGACAGTTTTACGAGCAGTACTTC	CASSIGQFYEQYF
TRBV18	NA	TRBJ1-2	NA	TGTGCCAGCTCACCGAATCCAGGAGAACAGTTTAACTATGGCTACACCTTC	CASSPNPGEQFNYGYTF
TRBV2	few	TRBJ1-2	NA	TGTGCCAGCAGTATTACCTCCTATGGCTACACCTTC	CASSITSYGYTF
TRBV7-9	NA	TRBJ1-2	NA	TGTGCCAGCACTTCTGGAGGGTATGGCTACACCTTC	CASTSGGYGYTF
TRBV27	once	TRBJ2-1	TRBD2	TGTGCCAGCAGTACGCCCGGGACTAGCGGGTCCTACAATGAGCAGTTCTTC	CASSTPGTSGSYNEQFF
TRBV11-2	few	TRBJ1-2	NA	TGTGCCAGCAGCTTAGCGGGGAACCCCTATGGCTACACCTTC	CASSLAGNPYGYTF
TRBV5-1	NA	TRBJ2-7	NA	TGCGCCAGCAGCGTGGACGTCTTTTCCGCGGGAGAGCAGTACTTC	CASSVDVFSAGEQYF